These 23 T cell receptor beta chains came from one sample sequenced in a study of blood T cell repertoires in COVID-19. Here immunoSEQ multiplex PCR was the method, and the copy in TCRdb shows in-frame clones only, minus some. There are 500,000 or so clones in the sample; roughly 90% occur only once, and about 0.7% lies in the top ten. Sequenced: PBMCs or T cells enriched from blood (not recorded which). Receptor source: a woman under 30 who had recovered from COVID-19.

The genes are TRBV5-4 and TRBJ1-4, with 7 bases that match TRBD1. Germline lookup yields CDR1 SGHNT and CDR2 YYREEE (reference sequence). With V trimmed by 5 bases and J by 1 base, 14 bases remained unmatched. The CDR3 runs to 18 residues. The DNA for the CDR3 is TGTGCCAGCAGTTGGACTTTCGACAGGGCAGTAACTAATGAAAAACTGTTTTTT. Protein: CASSWTFDRAVTNEKLFF. The entire variable domain, with the rest obtained from reference TRBV5-4 and TRBJ1-4, is as follows: ETGVTQSPTHLIKTRGQQVTLRCSSQSGHNTVSWYQQALGQGPQFIFQYYREEENGRGNFPPRFSGLQFPNYSSELNVNALELDDSALYLCASSWTFDRAVTNEKLFFGSGTQLSVL.

This clone was recorded once. This chain uses TRBV2 with TRBJ2-2; D remains ambiguous. This CDR3 spans 14 amino acids. Germline V gives CDR1 SNHLY, CDR2 FYNNEI. Trimming removed 7 bases at V and 2 bases at J, with 11 bases between. The CDR3 protein is CASIVNRNTGELFF. The CDR3 DNA reads TGTGCCAGCATAGTGAACAGAAACACCGGGGAGCTGTTTTTT.

This clone was seen more than once but under ten times. J is TRBJ1-6 and V is TRBV7-2; D unclear. The ends were cut back, 2 bases at V and 3 bases at J, with 14 bases in the middle. The germline V gene has CDR1 SGHTA and CDR2 FQGNSA. CDR3 size: 17 residues. The CDR3 nucleotides read TGTGCCAGCAGCTTACGGGTCCTGGCGGGCTATAATTCACCCCTCCACTTT. Amino acids: CASSLRVLAGYNSPLHF.

Regarding this clone: A read error may account for a junction end that differs from germline. V gene TRBV20-1 combines with J gene TRBJ2-1, with TRBD2 identical over 9 bases. This CDR3 spans 11 amino acids. Germline V lookup: CDR1 DFQATT, CDR2 SNEGSKA (reference sequence). DNA for the CDR3: TGTCTTCTAGCGGGGCGAAATGAGCAGTTCTTC. It yields the protein CLLAGRNEQFF.

The rearrangement links TRBV6-5 to TRBJ1-2; D unresolved. CDR3 length equals 11 residues. V gave up 10 bases and J gave up 6 bases, with 12 bases separating them. The germline V gene has CDR1 MNHEY and CDR2 SVGAGI. CDR3: CATYAPHGYTF. The CDR3 DNA follows: TGTGCCACCTACGCCCCCCATGGCTACACCTTC.

The chain employs TRBV4-2 and TRBJ2-5; maybe TRBD1 (5 bases). The CDR3 runs to 14 residues. Germline CDR1 reads LGHNA; CDR2 reads YNFKEQ. V lost 0 bases and J lost 0, with 5 bases in between. The DNA for the CDR3 is TGTGCCAGCAGCCAAGAACAGGACCAAGAGACCCAGTACTTC. It is translated as CASSQEQDQETQYF.

The J gene is TRBJ2-2, the V gene TRBV5-8, with 9 nucleotides matching TRBD2. The length of the CDR3 is 18 residues. V shed 0 bases, J shed 4 bases, and the junction held 10 bases outside the gene matches. The V gene's germline CDR1 is SGHTS and CDR2 YDEGEE. The DNA of the CDR3 is TGTGCCAGCAGCTTGGGGCTAGCGGGGTTCTCGATCACCGGGGAGCTGTTTTTT. Translated: CASSLGLAGFSITGELFF.

Here the CDR3 reads CASSDRTDSYEQYF. For the CDR3, the DNA is TGTGCCAGCAGTGATCGGACTGATTCCTACGAGCAGTACTTC. This chain links TRBV2 with TRBJ2-7; possible D gene TRBD2, 5 bases. Trimming left V 3 bases short and J 1 base short, with 10 bases between. The germline gives CDR1 SNHLY, CDR2 FYNNEI. CDR3 length: 14 residues. The full variable domain, with the rest looked up from reference TRBV2 and TRBJ2-7, is EPEVTQTPSHQVTQMGQEVILRCVPISNHLYFYWYRQILGQKVEFLVSFYNNEISEKSEIFDDQFSVERPDGSNFTLKIRSTKLEDSAMYFCASSDRTDSYEQYFGPGTRLTVT.

This clone was detected only a few times. The V call is TRBV28, the J call TRBJ1-3; 9 positions match TRBD1. Losses at the gene ends were 4 bases for V and 4 bases for J; bases not matched to a gene: 11. This CDR3 comprises 17 residues. The germline CDR1 and CDR2 sequences are MDHEN and SYDVKM. CDR3 in amino acids: CASSSGRTGGSGNTIYF. In DNA form, the CDR3 reads TGTGCCAGCAGTTCAGGTCGAACAGGGGGCTCCGGAAACACCATATATTTT.

This clone has just a few counts. V and J are TRBV10-3 and TRBJ2-5, with 8 bases that match TRBD1. Trimming cost V 3 bases and J 4 bases; bases outside gene matches: 4. The CDR3 runs 14 residues. Germline V gene lookup returns CDR1 ENHRY and CDR2 SYGVKD. The CDR3 sequence is CAISDRGLGETQYF. As DNA, the CDR3 is TGTGCCATCAGTGACAGGGGGCTGGGAGAGACCCAGTACTTC.

The V call is TRBV3-1 (or the pseudogene TRBV3-2), the J call TRBJ1-1, with D perhaps matching TRBD1 (6 bases). The V end lost 5 bases, the J end lost 4 bases, and 14 bases lay between the germline ends. The CDR3 runs 14 residues. Germline lookup yields CDR1 LGHDT and CDR2 YNNKEL (reference sequence). Here the CDR3 reads CASSSPGVRTEAFF. The CDR3 DNA is TGTGCCAGCAGCTCTCCAGGGGTGCGCACTGAAGCTTTCTTT.

The chain employs TRBV7-2 and TRBJ1-6, with D hard to call. V lost 0 bases to trimming and J lost 14 bases, with 14 bases between them. The CDR3 spans 14 residues. Germline loops: CDR1 SGHTA, CDR2 FQGNSA. The CDR3 region has the DNA TGTGCCAGCAGCTTAGCGTGGTCAGGCTCGGCCCTCCACTTT. It codes for CASSLAWSGSALHF.

The CDR3 bases are TGCGCCAGCAGCTTGGCCTGGGGGGGCAACACTGAAGCTTTCTTT. Protein: CASSLAWGGNTEAFF. V usage is TRBV5-1 and J usage is TRBJ1-1; perhaps TRBD1 as D (6 bases). Trimming pared 0 bases from V and 2 bases from J, leaving 11 bases between. This CDR3 has 15 residues. CDR1 is SGHRS and CDR2 is YFSETQ in the germline V gene. Filled out from reference TRBV5-1 and TRBJ1-1, the complete variable domain reads KAGVTQTPRYLIKTRGQQVTLSCSPISGHRSVSWYQQTPGQGLQFLFEYFSETQRNKGNFPGRFSGRQFSNSRSEMNVSTLELGDSALYLCASSLAWGGNTEAFFGQGTRLTVV.

The chain recombines TRBV12-3 or TRBV12-4 with TRBJ2-7; possibly TRBD1 for D (6 bases). This CDR3 has 13 residues. Trimming cost V 5 bases and J 2 bases, with 10 bases left between them. The CDR3 sequence is CASSHRATYEQYF. The CDR3 coding sequence is TGTGCCAGCAGTCACAGGGCGACCTACGAGCAGTACTTC.

The chain couples TRBV2 to TRBJ2-1; 8 bases line up with TRBD2. Germline CDR1 reads SNHLY; CDR2 reads FYNNEI. CDR3 length: 16 amino acids. The junction had 14 bases not matched to a gene; V was cut back by 6 bases and J by 7 bases. CDR3 coding DNA: TGTGCCAGCAGGCGGCTAGCGGGCTACGCGGGGAATGAGCAGTTCTTC. Its protein product is CASRRLAGYAGNEQFF.

J is TRBJ1-3 and V is TRBV2; D unclear. Trimming cost V 6 bases and J 7 bases, with 10 bases left between them. Germline CDR1 SNHLY, CDR2 FYNNEI. This CDR3 has 12 amino acids. The CDR3 DNA reads as TGTGCCAGCAGGGCGGGAATTAACACCATATATTTT. Its translation is CASRAGINTIYF.

This rearrangement joins TRBV19 to TRBJ1-5; D might be TRBD1 (6 bases). Trimming took 3 bases from V and 11 from J, leaving 20 bases between them. The CDR3 consists of 15 residues. Germline CDR1 LNHDA, CDR2 SQIVND (reference sequence). CDR3 amino acids: CASSMDSRSLVAQHF. DNA of the CDR3: TGTGCCAGTAGTATGGACAGTCGAAGTCTCGTAGCCCAGCATTTT.

The gene calls are TRBV10-2 and TRBJ2-1, with TRBD1 matching 11 bases. With 8 bases clipped from V and 8 bases from J, the junction kept 5 bases outside the gene matches. CDR1 and CDR2 (germline): WSHSY, SAAADI. The CDR3 length is 13 residues. CDR3 sequence reads: CASGQGAIDEQFF. The DNA of the CDR3 is TGCGCCAGCGGACAGGGGGCGATCGATGAGCAGTTCTTC.

V and J are TRBV6-5 and TRBJ1-2; 7 nucleotides align to TRBD1. The length of the CDR3 is 13 residues. Trimming took 5 bases from V and 6 from J; bases not matched to a gene: 6. Germline assignment: CDR1 MNHEY and CDR2 SVGAGI. The CDR3: CASSQGQSNGYTF. CDR3 sequence (DNA): TGTGCCAGCAGTCAGGGACAGAGTAATGGCTACACCTTC.

This chain connects TRBV7-2 to TRBJ1-5; D is ambiguous. Germline-derived CDR1 and CDR2 are SGHTA and FQGNSA. V lost 1 base to trimming and J lost 3 bases, with 10 bases between them. This CDR3 is built from 15 residues. The CDR3, as DNA: TGTGCCAGCAGCTTAGGCCACAACGTCAATCAGCCCCAGCATTTT. As protein: CASSLGHNVNQPQHF.

This chain joins TRBV10-2 and TRBJ1-5; 8 nucleotides line up with TRBD1. V gave up 4 bases and J gave up 7 bases; unmatched junction bases: 3. Germline CDR1 is WSHSY and CDR2 is SAAADI. CDR3 size: 13 residues. CDR3 coding DNA: TGCGCCAGCAGTGGACAGGGGTTACAGCCCCAGCATTTT. It encodes CASSGQGLQPQHF.

This clone appeared once. The CDR3 sequence: CASSLVREETQYF. The DNA of the CDR3 is TGCGCCAGCAGCTTGGTGAGGGAAGAGACCCAGTACTTC. The gene calls are TRBV5-1 and TRBJ2-5, with D possibly matching TRBD2 (5 bases). The CDR3 contains 13 residues. Trimming left V 0 bases short and J 3 bases short, with 6 bases between. Per germline, CDR1 SGHRS and CDR2 YFSETQ.

The chain carries TRBV5-1 and TRBJ1-3; D is unresolved. V lost 0 bases and J lost 4, with 17 bases in between. CDR1 and CDR2 from the germline V gene are SGHRS and YFSETQ. The CDR3 contains 17 residues. CDR3 protein: CASSLVPGNSFGNTIYF. Here the CDR3 DNA reads TGCGCCAGCAGCTTGGTACCGGGGAATTCCTTCGGAAACACCATATATTTT.